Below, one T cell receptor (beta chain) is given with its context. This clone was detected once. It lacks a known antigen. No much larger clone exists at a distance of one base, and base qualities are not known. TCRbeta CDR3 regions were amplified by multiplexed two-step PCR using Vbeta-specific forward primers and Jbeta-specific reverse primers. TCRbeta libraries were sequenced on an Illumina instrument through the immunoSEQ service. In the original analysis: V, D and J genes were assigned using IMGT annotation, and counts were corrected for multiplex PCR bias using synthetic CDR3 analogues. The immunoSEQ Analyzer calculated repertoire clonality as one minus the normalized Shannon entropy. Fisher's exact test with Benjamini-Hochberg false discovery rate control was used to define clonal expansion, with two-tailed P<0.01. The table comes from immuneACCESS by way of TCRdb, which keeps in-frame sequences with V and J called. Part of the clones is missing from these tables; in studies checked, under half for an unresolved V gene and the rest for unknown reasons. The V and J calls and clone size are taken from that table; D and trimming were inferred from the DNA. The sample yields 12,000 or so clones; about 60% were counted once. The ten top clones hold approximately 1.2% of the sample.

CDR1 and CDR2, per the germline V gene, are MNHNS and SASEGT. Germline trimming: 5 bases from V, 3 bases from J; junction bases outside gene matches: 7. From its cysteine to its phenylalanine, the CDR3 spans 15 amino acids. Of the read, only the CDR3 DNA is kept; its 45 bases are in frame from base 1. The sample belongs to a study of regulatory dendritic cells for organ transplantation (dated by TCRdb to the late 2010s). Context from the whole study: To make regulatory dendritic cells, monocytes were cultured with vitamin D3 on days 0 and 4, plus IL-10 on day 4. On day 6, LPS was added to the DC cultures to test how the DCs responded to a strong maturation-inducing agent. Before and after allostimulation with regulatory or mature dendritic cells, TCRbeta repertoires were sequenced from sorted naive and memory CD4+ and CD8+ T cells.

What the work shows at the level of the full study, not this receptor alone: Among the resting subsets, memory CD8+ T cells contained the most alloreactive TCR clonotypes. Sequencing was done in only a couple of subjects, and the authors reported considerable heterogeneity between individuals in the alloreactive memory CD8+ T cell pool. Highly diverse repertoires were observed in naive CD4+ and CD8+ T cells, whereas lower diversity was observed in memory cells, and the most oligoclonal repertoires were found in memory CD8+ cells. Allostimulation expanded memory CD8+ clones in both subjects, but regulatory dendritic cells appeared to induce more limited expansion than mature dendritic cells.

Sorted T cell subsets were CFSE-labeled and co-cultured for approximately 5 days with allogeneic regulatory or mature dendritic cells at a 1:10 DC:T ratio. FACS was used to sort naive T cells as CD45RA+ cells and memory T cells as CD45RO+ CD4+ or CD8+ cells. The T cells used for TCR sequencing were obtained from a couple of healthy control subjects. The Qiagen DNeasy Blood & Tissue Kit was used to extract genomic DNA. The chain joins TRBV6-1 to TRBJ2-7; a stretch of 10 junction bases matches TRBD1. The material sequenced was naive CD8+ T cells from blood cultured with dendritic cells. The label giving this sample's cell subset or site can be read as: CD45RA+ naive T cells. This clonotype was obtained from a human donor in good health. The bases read TGTGCCAGCAGTTTCCGGGACAGGGGAGTCTACGAGCAGTACTTC. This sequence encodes CASSFRDRGVYEQYF.